These 5 T cell receptor beta chains originate from one sample sequenced in a study of OX40 agonist ivuxolimab in advanced cancers. Using immunoSEQ multiplex PCR, the repertoire was profiled, and TCRdb retains in-frame clones only, with some absent. The data contain over 55,000 clones, 91% of them seen just once; the ten biggest clones take up around 2.3%. Sequenced material: CD4+ or CD8+ T cells sorted from blood, taken in a trial of the OX40 agonist ivuxolimab. The receptors were gathered from an adult with an advanced solid tumor such as melanoma, head and neck, liver or kidney cancer.

The chain recombines TRBV28 with TRBJ1-2, with 7 bases matching TRBD1. The germline CDR1 and CDR2 sequences are MDHEN and SYDVKM. This CDR3 has 15 residues. After removal of 3 bases from V and 3 bases from J, the junction contained 7 bases not matched to a gene. The DNA for the CDR3 is TGTGCCAGCAGTTTCCCCGGACAGGAATACTATGGCTACACCTTC. Its protein product is CASSFPGQEYYGYTF.

The chain recombines TRBV25-1 with TRBJ2-5; 9 nucleotides line up with TRBD1. The CDR3 extends over 13 amino acids. The trim removed 6 bases at V and 5 bases at J, leaving 4 bases unmatched. Germline V lookup: CDR1 MGHDK, CDR2 SYGVNS. CDR3 residues: CASSGTGLETQYF. The CDR3 DNA follows: TGTGCCAGCAGCGGGACAGGGTTGGAGACCCAGTACTTC. Looking up the rest from reference TRBV25-1 and TRBJ2-5 gives the full variable domain: EADIYQTPRYLVIGTGKKITLECSQTMGHDKMYWYQQDPGMELHLIHYSYGVNSTEKGDLSSESTVSRIRTEHFPLTLESARPSHTSQYLCASSGTGLETQYFGPGTRLLVL.

The chain couples TRBV19 to TRBJ2-1; no reliable D call. Deletions cut 3 bases from V and 7 bases from J, with 10 bases between. The CDR3 covers 13 residues. The germline V gene has CDR1 LNHDA and CDR2 SQIVND (reference sequence). This CDR3 reads CASSMSVGNEQFF. The CDR3, as DNA: TGTGCCAGTAGTATGAGTGTTGGGAATGAGCAGTTCTTC.

The chain uses TRBV18 and TRBJ2-5, with D perhaps TRBD1 (6 bases). The V end was cut by 6 bases, the J end by 5 bases, with 19 bases between. In germline, CDR1 is KGHSH, CDR2 LQKENI. The CDR3 totals 15 residues. CDR3 loop: CASSYSQGSGETQYF. DNA of the CDR3: TGTGCCAGCTCCTACTCACAGGGTTCGGGTGAGACCCAGTACTTC.

The V and J genes are TRBV28 and TRBJ2-3, with 12 bases that match TRBD2. V lost 6 bases, J lost 6 bases, and 7 bases stayed unmatched. Germline assignment: CDR1 MDHEN and CDR2 SYDVKM. This CDR3 comprises 15 residues. The CDR3 region is CASSSSGGARDTQYF. The CDR3 nucleotides read TGTGCCAGCAGCTCTAGCGGGGGGGCGCGCGATACGCAGTATTTT.